The rows below give T cell receptor beta chains drawn from one sample of a study of cytomegalovirus exposure and HLA in healthy donors. Clones were sequenced by immunoSEQ multiplex PCR, and TCRdb holds only the in-frame ones, with some missing. The sample lists about 64,000 clones, roughly 87% seen once, with about 10% in the top ten. The sequencing sample was made of PBMCs. These receptors all come from a female donor in good health and CMV-seronegative. The CDR3 runs from the conserved cysteine through the conserved F or W. The D gene is left open where the match is weak. Clone size is given for some rows only: seen once, a few or many times, or a class if the clone is expanded.

D gene,V gene,clone size,J gene,CDR3 protein,CDR3 DNA
.,TRBV19,.,TRBJ2-7,CASSFRDTKREEQYF,TGTGCCAGTAGTTTCCGGGACACCAAGAGGGAGGAGCAGTACTTC
.,TRBV7-2,.,TRBJ2-5,CASSEQGLETQYF,TGTGCCAGCAGCGAACAGGGTCTGGAGACCCAGTACTTC
TRBD1,TRBV7-3,.,TRBJ2-1,CASSNGQGDEQFF,TGTGCCAGCAGCAATGGACAGGGCGATGAGCAGTTCTTC
.,TRBV9,.,TRBJ1-1,CASSAGTRYTEAFF,TGTGCCAGCAGCGCAGGAACACGGTACACTGAAGCTTTCTTT
.,TRBV27,.,TRBJ1-4,CASSRDSPNEKLFF,TGTGCCAGCAGCCGCGACAGCCCTAATGAAAAACTGTTTTTT
TRBD2,TRBV7-9,.,TRBJ2-5,CASSLLRGGGTQETQYF,TGTGCCAGCAGCTTATTAAGGGGCGGGGGAACCCAAGAGACCCAGTACTTC
.,TRBV7-2,few,TRBJ2-5,CASSLGGGGETQYF,TGTGCCAGCAGCTTAGGTGGGGGCGGGGAGACCCAGTACTTC
.,TRBV11-2,.,TRBJ2-6,CASSLGTGPVLTF,TGTGCCAGCAGCTTAGGTACAGGGCCCGTCCTGACTTTC
TRBD1,TRBV6-1,.,TRBJ1-2,CASSVGTGRGYTF,TGTGCCAGCAGTGTTGGGACAGGGCGCGGCTACACCTTC
TRBD2,TRBV9,.,TRBJ2-1,CASSGLADYNEQFF,TGTGCCAGCAGCGGACTAGCGGATTACAATGAGCAGTTCTTC
.,TRBV30,.,TRBJ2-7,CAWSVDSPYEQYF,TGTGCCTGGAGTGTGGACAGTCCCTACGAGCAGTACTTC
TRBD2,TRBV19,.,TRBJ2-1,CASSIASGRDNEQFF,TGTGCCAGTAGTATCGCTAGCGGGAGAGACAATGAGCAGTTCTTC
TRBD2,TRBV25-1,.,TRBJ2-2,CASSDERGGAVGELFF,TGTGCCAGCAGTGACGAACGCGGGGGGGCAGTAGGGGAGCTGTTTTTT
.,TRBV7-9,.,TRBJ1-2,CASSLEGGAAHGYTF,TGTGCCAGCAGCTTAGAAGGAGGGGCCGCCCATGGCTACACCTTC
TRBD1,TRBV27,.,TRBJ1-1,CASSLSADRDTEAFF,TGTGCCAGCAGTTTAAGCGCCGACAGGGACACTGAAGCTTTCTTT
.,TRBV7-2,.,TRBJ1-4,CASSQSRGIGEKLFF,TGTGCCAGCAGCCAAAGTCGGGGAATAGGTGAAAAACTGTTTTTT
.,TRBV27,.,TRBJ2-6,CASNQGGPGANVLTF,TGTGCCAGCAACCAGGGGGGCCCTGGGGCCAACGTCCTGACTTTC
TRBD1,TRBV6-5,.,TRBJ1-3,CASSYSSGTAGNTIYF,TGTGCCAGCAGTTACTCCTCCGGGACAGCTGGAAACACCATATATTTT
.,TRBV7-2,.,TRBJ2-1,CASRPRSSSYNEQFF,TGTGCCAGCAGGCCCCGGTCTAGCTCCTACAATGAGCAGTTCTTC
.,TRBV9,.,TRBJ1-1,CASSVVSEPPSTEAFF,TGTGCCAGCAGCGTAGTTAGTGAACCACCAAGCACTGAAGCTTTCTTT